This T cell receptor (beta chain) was retrieved from a study of CD8 T cells in ankylosing spondylitis. This clonotype was picked up a small number of times. As yet, its antigen is unknown. Germline V gene sequence: CDR1 ENHRY, CDR2 SYGVKD. The CDR3 spans 13 residues. Deletions cut 2 bases from V and 4 bases from J, with 8 bases between. TCRdb independently ran MiXCR on the 5' RACE reads; one entry per CDR3 protein. The data contain 150,000 to 200,000 distinct CDR3 sequences, approximately 20% of them singletons. Study conclusions and caveats: Matched synovial fluid from ankylosing spondylitis patients was reported to be enriched for disease-linked clones.

The sequencing sample was made of blood, either unsorted or a sorted T cell fraction (not recorded which). The J gene is TRBJ1-1, the V gene TRBV10-3, with D uncertain. The receptor comes from a male donor with ankylosing spondylitis or in good health (not recorded which). The CDR3 is CAISEAMVTEAFF. CDR3 nucleotide sequence: TGTGCCATCAGTGAGGCAATGGTCACTGAAGCTTTCTTT.